This T cell receptor beta chain was identified during a study of cytomegalovirus exposure and HLA in healthy donors. Looked up from germline, CDR1 is MGHRA and CDR2 is YSYEKL. Between the trimmed V and J ends, which lost 4 bases and 3 bases, there was a span of 13 bases. The CDR3 contains 15 residues. The PCR contained 60 Vbeta and 13 Jbeta primers. Repertoires were generated with immunoSEQ multiplex PCR, while TCRdb's copy carries only in-frame clones and drops some. In the table there are roughly 84,000 clones, around 77% of which are singletons. The sequence was obtained from a man between 45 and 60 years old in good health and CMV-seronegative. Sequenced sample: PBMCs. V gene TRBV4-1 combines with J gene TRBJ1-5; D unresolved. Written as DNA, the CDR3 is TGCGCCAGCAGCCTCGGGTCAACTACCAATCAGCCCCAGCATTTT. As protein: CASSLGSTTNQPQHF.